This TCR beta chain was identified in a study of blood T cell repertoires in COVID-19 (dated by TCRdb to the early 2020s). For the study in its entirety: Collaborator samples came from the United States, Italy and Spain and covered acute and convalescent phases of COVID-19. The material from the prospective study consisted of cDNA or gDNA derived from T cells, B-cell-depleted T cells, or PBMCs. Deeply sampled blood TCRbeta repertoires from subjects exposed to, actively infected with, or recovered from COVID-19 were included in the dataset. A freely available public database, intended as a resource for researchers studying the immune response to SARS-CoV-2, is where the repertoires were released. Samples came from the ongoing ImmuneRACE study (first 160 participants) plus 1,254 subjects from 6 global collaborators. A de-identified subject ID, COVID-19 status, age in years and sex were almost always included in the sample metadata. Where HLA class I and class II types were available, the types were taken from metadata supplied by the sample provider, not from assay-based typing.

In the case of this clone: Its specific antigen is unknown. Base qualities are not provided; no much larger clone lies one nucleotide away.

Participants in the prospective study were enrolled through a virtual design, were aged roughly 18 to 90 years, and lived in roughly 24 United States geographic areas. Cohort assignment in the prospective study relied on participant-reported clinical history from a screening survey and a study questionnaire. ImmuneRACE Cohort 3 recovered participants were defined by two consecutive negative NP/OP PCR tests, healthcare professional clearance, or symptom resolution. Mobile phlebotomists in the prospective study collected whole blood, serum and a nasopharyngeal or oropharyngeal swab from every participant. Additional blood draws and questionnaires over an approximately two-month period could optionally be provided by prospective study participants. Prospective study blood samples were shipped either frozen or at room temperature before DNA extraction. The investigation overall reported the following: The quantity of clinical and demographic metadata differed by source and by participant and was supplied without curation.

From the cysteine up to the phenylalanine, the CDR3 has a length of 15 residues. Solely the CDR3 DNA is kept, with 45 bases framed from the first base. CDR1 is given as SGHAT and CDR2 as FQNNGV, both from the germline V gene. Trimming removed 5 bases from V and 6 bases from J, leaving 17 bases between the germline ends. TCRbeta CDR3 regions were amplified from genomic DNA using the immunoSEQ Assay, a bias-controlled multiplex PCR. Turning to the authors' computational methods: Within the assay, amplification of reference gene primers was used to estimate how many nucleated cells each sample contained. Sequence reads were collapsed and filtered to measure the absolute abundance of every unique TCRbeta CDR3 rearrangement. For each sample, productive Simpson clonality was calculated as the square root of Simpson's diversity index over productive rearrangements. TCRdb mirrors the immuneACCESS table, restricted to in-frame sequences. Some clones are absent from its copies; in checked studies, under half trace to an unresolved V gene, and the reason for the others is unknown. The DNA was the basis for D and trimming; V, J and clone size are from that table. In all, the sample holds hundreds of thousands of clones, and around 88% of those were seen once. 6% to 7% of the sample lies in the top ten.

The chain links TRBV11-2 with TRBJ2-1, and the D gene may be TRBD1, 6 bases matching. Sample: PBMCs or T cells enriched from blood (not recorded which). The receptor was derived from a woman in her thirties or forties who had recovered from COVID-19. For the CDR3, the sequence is CASSQGWTSINEQFF. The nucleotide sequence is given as TGTGCCAGCAGCCAGGGGTGGACTTCAATCAATGAGCAGTTCTTC.